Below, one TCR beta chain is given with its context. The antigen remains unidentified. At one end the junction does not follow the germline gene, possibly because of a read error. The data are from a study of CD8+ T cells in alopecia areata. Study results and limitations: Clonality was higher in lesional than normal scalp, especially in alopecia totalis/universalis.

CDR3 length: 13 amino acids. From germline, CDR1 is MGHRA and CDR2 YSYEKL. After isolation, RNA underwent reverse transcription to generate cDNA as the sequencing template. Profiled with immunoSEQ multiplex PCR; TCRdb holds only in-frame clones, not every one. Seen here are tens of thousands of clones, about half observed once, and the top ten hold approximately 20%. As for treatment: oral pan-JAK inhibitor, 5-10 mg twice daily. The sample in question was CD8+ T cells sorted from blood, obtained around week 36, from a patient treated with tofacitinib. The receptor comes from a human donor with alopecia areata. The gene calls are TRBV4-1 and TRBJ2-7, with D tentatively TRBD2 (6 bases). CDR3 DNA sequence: TGTGCCAGCAGCGAGCGGGCGGAATACGAGCAGTACTTC. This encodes CASSERAEYEQYF.